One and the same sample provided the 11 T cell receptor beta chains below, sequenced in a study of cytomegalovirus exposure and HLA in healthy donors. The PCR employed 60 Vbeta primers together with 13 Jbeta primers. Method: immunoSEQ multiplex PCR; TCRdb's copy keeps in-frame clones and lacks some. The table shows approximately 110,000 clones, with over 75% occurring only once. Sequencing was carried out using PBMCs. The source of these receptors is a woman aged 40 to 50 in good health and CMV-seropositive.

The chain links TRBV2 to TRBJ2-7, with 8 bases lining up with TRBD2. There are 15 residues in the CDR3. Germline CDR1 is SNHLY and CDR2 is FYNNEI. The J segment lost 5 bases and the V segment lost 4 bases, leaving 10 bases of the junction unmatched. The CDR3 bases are TGTGCCAGCAGTGGGGGAGCGGGAGTTGTACACGAGCAGTACTTC. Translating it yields CASSGGAGVVHEQYF.

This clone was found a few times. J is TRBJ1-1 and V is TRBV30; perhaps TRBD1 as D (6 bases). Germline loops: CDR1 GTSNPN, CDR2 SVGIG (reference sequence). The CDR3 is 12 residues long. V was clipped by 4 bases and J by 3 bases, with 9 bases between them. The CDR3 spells CAWIQGYTEAFF. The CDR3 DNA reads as TGTGCCTGGATTCAGGGGTACACTGAAGCTTTCTTT. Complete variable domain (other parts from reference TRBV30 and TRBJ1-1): SQTIHQWPATLVQPVGSPLSLECTVEGTSNPNLYWYRQAAGRGLQLLFYSVGIGQISSEVPQNLSASRPQDRQFILSSKKLLLSDSGFYLCAWIQGYTEAFFGQGTRLTVV.

The CDR3 reads CASSLGRLAGEVYNEQFF. CDR3 in DNA: TGTGCCAGCAGCTTGGGGCGGTTAGCGGGAGAGGTATACAATGAGCAGTTCTTC. This chain joins TRBV5-4 and TRBJ2-1; 9 nucleotides agree with TRBD2. The CDR3 runs 18 residues. CDR1 is SGHNT and CDR2 is YYREEE in the germline V gene (reference sequence). After removal of 0 bases from V and 4 bases from J, the junction contained 11 bases not matched to a gene.

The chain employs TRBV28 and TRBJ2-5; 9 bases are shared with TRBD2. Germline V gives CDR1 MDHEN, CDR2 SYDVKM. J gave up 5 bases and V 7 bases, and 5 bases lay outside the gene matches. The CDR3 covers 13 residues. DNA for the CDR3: TGTGCCAGCAAAGAGCGGGGGGTTGAGACCCAGTACTTC. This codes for CASKERGVETQYF.

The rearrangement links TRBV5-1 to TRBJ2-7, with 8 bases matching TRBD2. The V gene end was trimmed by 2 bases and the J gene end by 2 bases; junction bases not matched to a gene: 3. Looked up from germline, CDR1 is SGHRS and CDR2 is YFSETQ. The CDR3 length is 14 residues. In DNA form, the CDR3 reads TGCGCCAGCAGCTTAGCGGGAGCACCCTACGAGCAGTACTTC. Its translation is CASSLAGAPYEQYF. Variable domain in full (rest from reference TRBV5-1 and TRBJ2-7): KAGVTQTPRYLIKTRGQQVTLSCSPISGHRSVSWYQQTPGQGLQFLFEYFSETQRNKGNFPGRFSGRQFSNSRSEMNVSTLELGDSALYLCASSLAGAPYEQYFGPGTRLTVT.

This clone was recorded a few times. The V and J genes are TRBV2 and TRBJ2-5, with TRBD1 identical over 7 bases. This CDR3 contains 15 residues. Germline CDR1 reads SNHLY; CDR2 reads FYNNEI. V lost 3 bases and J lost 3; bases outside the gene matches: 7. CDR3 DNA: TGTGCCAGCAGTGACTCCGGGACAGTAAAAGAGACCCAGTACTTC. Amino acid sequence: CASSDSGTVKETQYF.

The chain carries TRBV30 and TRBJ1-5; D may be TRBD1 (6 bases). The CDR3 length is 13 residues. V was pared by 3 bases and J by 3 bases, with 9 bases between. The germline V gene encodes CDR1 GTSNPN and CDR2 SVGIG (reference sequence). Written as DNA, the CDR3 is TGTGCCTGGAGACAGGGTGCCAATCAGCCCCAGCATTTT. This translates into CAWRQGANQPQHF.

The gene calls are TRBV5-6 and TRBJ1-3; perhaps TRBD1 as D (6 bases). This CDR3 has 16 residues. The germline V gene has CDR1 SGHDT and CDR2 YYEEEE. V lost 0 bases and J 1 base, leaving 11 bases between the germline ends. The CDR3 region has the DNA TGTGCCAGCAGCTTGGAGGGGGTAGGATCTGGAAACACCATATATTTT. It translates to CASSLEGVGSGNTIYF.

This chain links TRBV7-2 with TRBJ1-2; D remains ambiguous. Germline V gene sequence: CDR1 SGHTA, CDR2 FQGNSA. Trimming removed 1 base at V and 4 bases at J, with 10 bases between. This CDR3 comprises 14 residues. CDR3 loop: CASSLDPEIYGYTF. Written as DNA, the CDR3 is TGTGCCAGCAGCTTAGATCCGGAGATCTATGGCTACACCTTC.

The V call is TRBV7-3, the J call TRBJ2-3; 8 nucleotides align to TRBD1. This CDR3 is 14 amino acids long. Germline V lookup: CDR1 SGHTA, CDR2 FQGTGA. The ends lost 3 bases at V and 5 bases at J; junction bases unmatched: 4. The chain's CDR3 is CASSLTGVLDTQYF. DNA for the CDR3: TGTGCCAGCAGCTTGACAGGGGTTTTAGATACGCAGTATTTT.

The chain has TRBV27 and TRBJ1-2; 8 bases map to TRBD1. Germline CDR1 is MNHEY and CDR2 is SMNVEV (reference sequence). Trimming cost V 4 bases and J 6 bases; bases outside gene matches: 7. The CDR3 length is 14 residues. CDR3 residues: CASSSSQGVDGYTF. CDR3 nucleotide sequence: TGTGCCAGCAGTTCTTCACAGGGGGTGGATGGCTACACCTTC.